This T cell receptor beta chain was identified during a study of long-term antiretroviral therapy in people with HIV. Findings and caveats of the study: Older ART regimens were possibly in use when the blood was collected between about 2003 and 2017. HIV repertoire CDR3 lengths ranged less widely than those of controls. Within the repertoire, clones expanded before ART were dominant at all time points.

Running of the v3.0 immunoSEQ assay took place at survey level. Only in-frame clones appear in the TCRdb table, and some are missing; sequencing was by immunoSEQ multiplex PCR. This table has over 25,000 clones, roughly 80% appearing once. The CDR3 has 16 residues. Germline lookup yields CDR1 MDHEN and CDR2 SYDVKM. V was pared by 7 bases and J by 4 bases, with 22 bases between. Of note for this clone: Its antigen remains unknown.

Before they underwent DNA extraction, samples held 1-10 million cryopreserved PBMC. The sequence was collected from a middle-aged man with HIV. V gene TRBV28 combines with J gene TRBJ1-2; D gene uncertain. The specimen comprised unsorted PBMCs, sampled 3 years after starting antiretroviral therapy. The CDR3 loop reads CASTTSRTGGTYGYTF. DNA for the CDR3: TGTGCCAGCACCACCTCCCGGACGGGAGGAACCTATGGCTACACCTTC.